This T cell receptor (beta chain) was documented in a study of metastatic and nonmetastatic thyroid tumors. Study observations and caveats: Malignant thyroid tumors reportedly exceeded benign nodules significantly in TCR beta diversity, with the difference appearing in blood and tumor.

Germline loops: CDR1 SGHTA, CDR2 FQGTGA. J lost 8 bases, V lost 5 bases, and 8 bases had no gene match. The CDR3 has 14 residues. In the original analysis: It was from CDR3 differences across clinicopathological groups that a distant-metastasis classifier for papillary thyroid cancer was built. Through MiXCR, TCRdb re-clonotyped the PCR reads. Here the V and J calls rest on TCRdb's processing, not on the authors' analysis. This table has tens of thousands of clones, approximately 20% appearing once. Notes on this clone: The antigen is undetermined.

Every patient was untreated before thyroid surgery. Sequencing was carried out using tumor tissue. This sequence joins TRBV7-3 and TRBJ2-1, with 8 bases that match TRBD1. This TCR was recovered from a female donor with papillary thyroid cancer or a benign thyroid nodule (not recorded which). Some clones in this sample may be carry-over from other donors' samples. The CDR3 coding sequence is TGTGCCAGCAGCCTAGGACAGGGTAATCATGAGCAGTTCTTC. Its translation is CASSLGQGNHEQFF.